The clone carrying this T cell receptor beta chain has only a few counts. What it recognizes is unknown. Libraries were prepared by immunoSEQ multiplex PCR; TCRdb keeps only in-frame clonotypes and omits some of them. The profile shows 45,000 to 60,000 clones, around nine tenths of them singletons. These data originate in a study of a mutant IDH1 vaccine in newly diagnosed glioma. Across the study: It was radiotherapy, temozolomide, or both that patients received previously, with most receiving both. Week 47 marked visit V13, whereas week 35 marked visit V12. Study results and limitations: Pseudoprogression seemed unrelated to changes in top peripheral T cell clonotypes.

CDR1 SNHLY and CDR2 FYNNEI come from the germline V gene. The CDR3 runs 14 residues. J lost 5 bases, V lost 5 bases, and 8 bases had no gene match. Time point noted: week 35, safety follow-up. In every dose of vaccine, 300 ug of mutant IDH1 20-mer peptide was given alongside topical imiquimod. Astrocytomas found in donors were new, WHO grade 3 or 4, IDH1-mutant and ATRX-lost. This chain uses TRBV2 with TRBJ1-2, with 7 bases matching TRBD1. The clonotype originates from a woman aged 40 to 50 with glioma. The sample here was PBMCs, taken from a glioma patient whose treatment included an IDH1 peptide vaccine. CDR3 coding DNA: TGTGCCAGCAGTAACCTAGGGGGCTGGTATGGCTACACCTTC. Translation: CASSNLGGWYGYTF.